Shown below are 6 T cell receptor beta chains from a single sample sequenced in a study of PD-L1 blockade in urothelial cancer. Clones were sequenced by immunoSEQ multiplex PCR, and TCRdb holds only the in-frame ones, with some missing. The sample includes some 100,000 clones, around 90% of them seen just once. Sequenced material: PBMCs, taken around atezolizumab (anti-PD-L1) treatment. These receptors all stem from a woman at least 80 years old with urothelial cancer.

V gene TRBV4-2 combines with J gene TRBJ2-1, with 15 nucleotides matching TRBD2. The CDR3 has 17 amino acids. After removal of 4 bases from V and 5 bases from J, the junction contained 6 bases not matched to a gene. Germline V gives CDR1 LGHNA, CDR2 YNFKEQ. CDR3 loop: CASSLGTSGRRDNEQFF. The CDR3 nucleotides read TGTGCCAGCAGCCTCGGGACTAGCGGGAGGAGGGACAATGAGCAGTTCTTC.

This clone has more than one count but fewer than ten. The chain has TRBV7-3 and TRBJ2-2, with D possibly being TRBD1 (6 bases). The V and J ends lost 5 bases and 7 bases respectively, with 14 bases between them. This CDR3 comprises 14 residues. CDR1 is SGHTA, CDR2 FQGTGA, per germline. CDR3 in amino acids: CASSPRTVGGELFF. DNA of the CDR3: TGTGCCAGCAGCCCCCGGACAGTTGGCGGGGAGCTGTTTTTT.

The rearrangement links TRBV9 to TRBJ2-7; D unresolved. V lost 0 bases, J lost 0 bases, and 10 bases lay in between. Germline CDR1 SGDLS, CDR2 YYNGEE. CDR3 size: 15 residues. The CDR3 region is CASSVVEAPSYEQYF. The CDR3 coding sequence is TGTGCCAGCAGCGTAGTCGAGGCCCCCTCCTACGAGCAGTACTTC.

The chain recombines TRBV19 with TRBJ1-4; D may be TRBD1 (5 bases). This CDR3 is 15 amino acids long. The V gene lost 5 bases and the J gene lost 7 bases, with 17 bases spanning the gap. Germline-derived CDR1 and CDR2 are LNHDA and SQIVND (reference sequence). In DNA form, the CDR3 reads TGTGCCAGTAGTGTCCAGGGCCTGGGAATTGAAAAACTGTTTTTT. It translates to CASSVQGLGIEKLFF.

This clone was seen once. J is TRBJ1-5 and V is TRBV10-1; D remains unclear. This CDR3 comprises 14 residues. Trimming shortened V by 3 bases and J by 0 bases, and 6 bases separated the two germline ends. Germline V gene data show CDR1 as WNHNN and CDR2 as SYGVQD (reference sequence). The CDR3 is CASSDGYSNQPQHF. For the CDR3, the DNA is TGCGCCAGCAGTGACGGTTATAGCAATCAGCCCCAGCATTTT.

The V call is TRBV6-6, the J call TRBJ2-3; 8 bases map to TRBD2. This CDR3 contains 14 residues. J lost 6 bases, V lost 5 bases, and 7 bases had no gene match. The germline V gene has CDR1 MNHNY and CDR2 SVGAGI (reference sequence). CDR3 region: CASSPLAGADTQYF. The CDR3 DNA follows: TGTGCCAGCAGTCCCCTAGCGGGTGCGGATACGCAGTATTTT.